This T cell receptor beta chain comes out of a study of blood T cells in healthy people across ages. At the level of the study: Per every two T cells, about one barcoded beta molecule was captured by template switching.

Study results and caveats: Researchers deemed the diversity estimates from one million T cells underestimates. A strong correlation was found between TCR beta diversity and the percentage of naive T cells.

On this clonotype itself: Its cognate antigen is unknown.

The CDR3 covers 14 residues. CDR1 SGHRS and CDR2 YFSETQ come from the germline V gene. Trimming took off 0 bases at V and 6 bases at J, with 11 bases between the two ends. Alongside a J-beta primer mix, a sample-barcoded 5' primer served in a second PCR lasting 7 to 11 cycles. The study obtained at least 3 million CDR3-containing paired-end reads from every sample. One entry per CDR3 protein, called by TCRdb with MiXCR from the 5' RACE reads. This table has approximately 1,000,000 distinct CDR3 sequences, roughly 45% appearing once. The sample comprised blood. This TCR derives from a woman aged 55-70 years in good health. The chain uses TRBV5-1 and TRBJ2-3, with D possibly being TRBD1 (7 bases). CDR3 protein: CASSLEPGGDTQYF. The CDR3 nucleotides are TGCGCCAGCAGCTTGGAACCAGGGGGGGATACGCAGTATTTT.